This T cell receptor beta chain was obtained from a study of blood T cell repertoires in COVID-19. In the study overall: From the United States, Italy and Spain came samples of acute and convalescent COVID-19. Sources were T cells, B-cell-depleted T cells, or PBMCs; the material itself was cDNA or gDNA.

In the source study's methods: Amplification of reference gene primers was used by the study to estimate nucleated cell counts. Sequenced by immunoSEQ multiplex PCR; TCRdb stores in-frame clones only, minus some. That table supplies the V and J calls and clone size; D and trimming were determined from the DNA. This table has roughly 190,000 clones, just under 85% appearing once. Looked up from germline, CDR1 is MDHEN and CDR2 is SYDVKM. This CDR3 has 13 residues. V was trimmed by 5 bases and J by 5 bases, leaving 12 bases between them. The chain couples TRBV28 to TRBJ1-1; D is undetermined. Sequencing was performed on peripheral blood. This clonotype originated in a woman between 65 and 79 years old with active or convalescent COVID-19. The CDR3 is CASSPPGRTEAFF. CDR3 nucleotide sequence: TGTGCCAGCAGTCCCCCAGGCAGAACTGAAGCTTTCTTT.